The present TCR beta chain was sequenced within a study of blood T cell repertoires in COVID-19. Study overall: From T cells, B-cell-depleted T cells, or PBMCs came the material, which was cDNA or gDNA.

From germline, CDR1 is KGHSH and CDR2 LQKENI. The CDR3 covers 14 residues. J gave up 3 bases and V 7 bases, and 5 bases lay outside the gene matches. Original methodology: Amplification with reference gene primers provided the estimates of nucleated cell counts. Here immunoSEQ multiplex PCR was the method, and the copy in TCRdb shows in-frame clones only, minus some. V and J calls and clone size come straight from that table; D and trimming were deduced from the DNA. Among over 65,000 clones listed, 87% were seen once. The sequence came from a human donor in a cohort sampled during active COVID-19. The chain combines TRBV18 with TRBJ2-2; 7 nucleotides align to TRBD1. Sequenced sample: peripheral blood. The chain's CDR3 is CASFLDRYTGELFF. DNA of the CDR3: TGTGCCAGCTTTCTGGACAGGTACACCGGGGAGCTGTTTTTT.